This TCR beta chain was obtained from a study of T cell repertoires in cytomegalovirus infection. Background on the study: Recently described HLA-C-restricted plus well-studied HLA-B-restricted CMV epitopes were used. Both a matching HLA type and CMV infection were indicated by public TCR beta signatures.

This CDR3 is built from 15 residues. V gave up 8 bases and J gave up 3 bases; unmatched junction bases: 7. Germline values: CDR1 SGHTA, CDR2 FQGNSA. Findings and limits, study-wide: In two of eight donors, the top clonotype was HLA-C-restricted CMV-specific.

TCRdb reprocessed the reads via MiXCR and lists one record per CDR3 protein. The data show about 570,000 distinct CDR3 sequences, roughly 42% seen once. This clonotype occurred a few times. Antigen: not known. The V gene is TRBV7-2, the J gene TRBJ2-6, with 7 nucleotides matching TRBD1. Sequenced here: cultured PBMCs, sampled from culture after CMV antigen stimulation. This TCR was sampled from a human donor in good health (CMV status not recorded). Some clones in this sample may be carry-over from other donors' samples. CDR3 nucleotide sequence: TGTGCCAGCTACCCGGGGACAGATGGGGCCAACGTCCTGACTTTC. Its protein is CASYPGTDGANVLTF. The whole variable domain, remainder taken from reference TRBV7-2 and TRBJ2-6, is GAGVSQSPSNKVTEKGKDVELRCDPISGHTALYWYRQSLGQGLEFLIYFQGNSAPDKSGLPSDRFSAERTGGSVSTLTIQRTQQEDSAVYLCASYPGTDGANVLTFGAGSRLTVL.